The 6 T cell receptor beta chains below were found in one sample sequenced in a study of T cell responses to AZD1222 COVID-19 vaccine. The assay was immunoSEQ multiplex PCR, and TCRdb's table has in-frame clones only and misses some. The sample carries some 150,000 clones, 88% recorded once. The specimen was peripheral blood, collected on day 0 of MenACWY control vaccination. Receptor source: an adult in good health.

V is TRBV7-8 and J is TRBJ2-5, with unresolved D. The CDR3 has 14 residues. CDR1 is SGHVS, CDR2 FQNEAQ, per germline. Trimming left V 2 bases short and J 5 bases short, with 12 bases between. In DNA form, the CDR3 reads TGTGCCAGCAGCTTAAATCAGGTGGATGAGACCCAGTACTTC. Residues: CASSLNQVDETQYF. The full variable domain, its missing parts supplied by reference TRBV7-8 and TRBJ2-5, is GAGVSQSPRYKVAKRGQDVALRCDPISGHVSLFWYQQALGQGPEFLTYFQNEAQLDKSGLPSDRFFAERPEGSVSTLKIQRTQQEDSAVYLCASSLNQVDETQYFGPGTRLLVL.

This chain joins TRBV6-2 or TRBV6-3 and TRBJ2-1; D perhaps matches TRBD2 (5 bases). Between the trimmed V and J ends, which lost 4 bases and 3 bases, there was a span of 7 bases. The CDR3 loop spans 13 amino acids. CDR1 is MNHEY and CDR2 is SVGEGT in the germline V gene. The CDR3 region is CASSLTSYNEQFF. The DNA for the CDR3 is TGTGCCAGCAGTTTAACTAGCTACAATGAGCAGTTCTTC.

To note about this clone: At one end, the junction sequence differs from germline, possibly due to a read error. This sequence joins TRBV11-2 and TRBJ2-5, with D perhaps matching TRBD2 (6 bases). Germline V lookup: CDR1 SGHAT, CDR2 FQNNGV. The CDR3 spans 11 residues. CDR3 loop: CASSPGTSLNF. The CDR3, as DNA: TGTGCCAGCAGCCCCGGGACTTCGCTCAACTTC.

The chain employs TRBV28 and TRBJ1-5, with 9 bases lining up with TRBD1. The CDR3 loop spans 14 amino acids. The germline gives CDR1 MDHEN, CDR2 SYDVKM. Trimming cost V 8 bases and J 1 base; bases outside gene matches: 3. The CDR3 DNA reads TGTGCCAGCCACGGACAGGGGAGCAATCAGCCCCAGCATTTT. Residues: CASHGQGSNQPQHF.

In its sample, this clone was seen a few times. The genes are TRBV5-6 and TRBJ2-2, with D possibly TRBD1 on 6 matching bases. CDR3 length: 15 amino acids. Germline loops: CDR1 SGHDT, CDR2 YYEEEE. The V gene lost 6 bases and the J gene lost 1 base, with 13 bases spanning the gap. The DNA of the CDR3 is TGTGCCAGCACCCCGACAGGAAAGAACACCGGGGAGCTGTTTTTT. Protein sequence: CASTPTGKNTGELFF. The variable domain in full, completed from reference TRBV5-6 and TRBJ2-2, reads DAGVTQSPTHLIKTRGQQVTLRCSPKSGHDTVSWYQQALGQGPQFIFQYYEEEERQRGNFPDRFSGHQFPNYSSELNVNALLLGDSALYLCASTPTGKNTGELFFGEGSRLTVL.

In its sample, this clone was seen once. The chain carries TRBV4-3 and TRBJ2-7; a possible D gene is TRBD2 (5 bases). The CDR3 extends over 13 amino acids. The V gene lost 3 bases and the J gene lost 0 bases, with 6 bases spanning the gap. The V gene's germline CDR1 is LGHNA and CDR2 YSLEER. CDR3 DNA sequence: TGCGCCAGCAGCCAGGACTCCTCCTACGAGCAGTACTTC. Protein: CASSQDSSYEQYF.